This paragraph covers one T cell receptor (beta chain) sequence. The TCR beta CDR3 regions underwent amplification using RNA transcripts as the source. During a first-round RT-PCR of the TCR CDR3, the HTBI primer set was used. TCRdb itself ran the multiplex PCR reads through MiXCR, one entry per CDR3 protein. The sample records about 110,000 distinct CDR3 sequences, approximately 16% being singletons. This sample was taken from a study of T cells in Graves' hyperthyroidism and ophthalmopathy. V lost 6 bases and J lost 4, with 12 bases in between. Germline CDR1 is SNHLY and CDR2 is FYNNEI. The CDR3 extends over 13 amino acids.

This TCR came from a woman aged 50 to 65 with Graves' hyperthyroidism. The chain employs TRBV2 and TRBJ2-5; D is ambiguous. The sample consisted of blood. This CDR3 is CASRPNRIETQYF. The CDR3 DNA sequence: TGTGCCAGCAGACCGAATCGGATAGAGACCCAGTACTTC.